Each of the 9 T cell receptor beta chains below was sequenced from the same sample in a study of beta chain features in type 1 diabetes. The isolated RNA, all of it, was reverse transcribed, so expressed TCRB transcripts were what got sequenced. Data came from immunoSEQ multiplex PCR; TCRdb stores just in-frame clones and leaves some out. This sample carries roughly 380,000 clones, about 18% of them seen once, and the ten largest clones take around 0.044%. The sample taken for sequencing was naive CD4+ T cells from blood. These receptors came from a woman younger than 35 in good health.

The chain combines TRBV6-1 with TRBJ2-7, with D possibly TRBD2 on 5 matching bases. Germline V gene lookup returns CDR1 MNHNS and CDR2 SASEGT. This CDR3 region has 14 residues. V dropped 4 bases and J dropped 1 base, with 11 bases sitting between them. CDR3 in amino acids: CASSVVEGSYEQYF. As DNA, the CDR3 is TGTGCCAGCAGTGTAGTCGAGGGTTCCTACGAGCAGTACTTC.

V and J are TRBV7-9 and TRBJ2-5, with 7 bases lining up with TRBD1. This CDR3 contains 15 residues. Germline values: CDR1 SEHNR, CDR2 FQNEAQ (reference sequence). V lost 5 bases, J lost 4 bases, and 10 bases stayed unmatched. The CDR3 is CASSLGQGEAETQYF. CDR3 bases: TGTGCCAGCAGCCTCGGGCAGGGGGAAGCAGAGACCCAGTACTTC. Using reference TRBV7-9 and TRBJ2-5 for the parts outside the CDR3, the full variable domain is DTGVSQNPRHKITKRGQNVTFRCDPISEHNRLYWYRQTLGQGPEFLTYFQNEAQLEKSRLLSDRFSAERPKGSFSTLEIQRTEQGDSAMYLCASSLGQGEAETQYFGPGTRLLVL.

This clone was picked up a small number of times. V gene TRBV5-1 combines with J gene TRBJ2-5; TRBD1 might be the D (5 bases). Germline V CDR1 and CDR2: SGHRS, YFSETQ. The CDR3 totals 17 residues. Trimming shortened V by 2 bases and J by 2 bases, and 19 bases separated the two germline ends. The CDR3, as DNA: TGCGCCAGCAGCTTCTCAGGGCCATCGGTGGGGCAAGAGACCCAGTACTTC. Protein: CASSFSGPSVGQETQYF.

This clone occurred a few times. V and J are TRBV4-3 and TRBJ2-1; D is unresolved. This CDR3 has 14 residues. V was clipped by 0 bases and J by 4 bases, with 7 bases between them. The germline V gene has CDR1 LGHNA and CDR2 YSLEER. This CDR3 reads CASSQDLRYNEQFF. In nucleotides, the CDR3 is TGCGCCAGCAGCCAAGATCTCCGGTACAATGAGCAGTTCTTC.

The chain links TRBV29-1 to TRBJ1-2, with 8 bases matching TRBD1. Per germline, CDR1 SQVTM and CDR2 ANQGSEA. The ends lost 2 bases at V and 3 bases at J; junction bases unmatched: 8. This CDR3 contains 15 residues. CDR3: CSVEPEDRVDYGYTF. The CDR3 DNA reads as TGCAGCGTTGAACCCGAGGACAGGGTCGACTATGGCTACACCTTC.

The chain carries TRBV4-3 and TRBJ2-1, with D tentatively TRBD2 (5 bases). Germline-derived CDR1 and CDR2 are LGHNA and YSLEER. This CDR3 contains 13 residues. V lost 0 bases and J 10 bases, leaving 10 bases between the germline ends. CDR3 in DNA: TGCGCCAGCAGCCAAGAGGCGGGCGGCGAGCAGTTCTTC. It is translated as CASSQEAGGEQFF.

This clone has only a few counts. At one boundary the junction diverges from the germline segment, which might be a read error. The chain has TRBV7-7 and TRBJ1-1; no definite D call. Germline V lookup: CDR1 SSHAT, CDR2 FNYEAQ (reference sequence). The CDR3 is made up of 13 amino acids. As DNA, the CDR3 is TGTGCTAGCAGCTTGGACGAGGGCACTGAAGCTTTCTTT. Amino acid sequence: CASSLDEGTEAFF.

The CDR3 region is CASSQGTQNTGELFF. DNA of the CDR3: TGTGCCAGCTCACAGGGGACACAGAACACCGGGGAGCTGTTTTTT. The rearrangement links TRBV18 to TRBJ2-2; D might be TRBD1 (6 bases). Germline V gene lookup returns CDR1 KGHSH and CDR2 LQKENI. The CDR3 has 15 residues. Trimming removed 4 bases at V and 1 base at J, with 10 bases between. Drawing the rest from reference TRBV18 and TRBJ2-2, the complete variable domain is NAGVMQNPRHLVRRRGQEARLRCSPMKGHSHVYWYRQLPEEGLKFMVYLQKENIIDESGMPKERFSAEFPKEGPSILRIQQVVRGDSAAYFCASSQGTQNTGELFFGEGSRLTVL.

This clone was observed a single time. The sample has other DNA sequences that encode this CDR3 too. The chain uses TRBV5-4 and TRBJ2-3, with TRBD1 as a possible D gene (6 bases). Germline V lookup: CDR1 SGHNT, CDR2 YYREEE (reference sequence). The CDR3 loop spans 13 amino acids. The V end lost 2 bases, the J end lost 3 bases, and 7 bases lay between the germline ends. The CDR3 sequence is CASSLQGTDTQYF. The CDR3 nucleotides read TGTGCCAGCAGCTTACAGGGAACAGATACGCAGTATTTT.